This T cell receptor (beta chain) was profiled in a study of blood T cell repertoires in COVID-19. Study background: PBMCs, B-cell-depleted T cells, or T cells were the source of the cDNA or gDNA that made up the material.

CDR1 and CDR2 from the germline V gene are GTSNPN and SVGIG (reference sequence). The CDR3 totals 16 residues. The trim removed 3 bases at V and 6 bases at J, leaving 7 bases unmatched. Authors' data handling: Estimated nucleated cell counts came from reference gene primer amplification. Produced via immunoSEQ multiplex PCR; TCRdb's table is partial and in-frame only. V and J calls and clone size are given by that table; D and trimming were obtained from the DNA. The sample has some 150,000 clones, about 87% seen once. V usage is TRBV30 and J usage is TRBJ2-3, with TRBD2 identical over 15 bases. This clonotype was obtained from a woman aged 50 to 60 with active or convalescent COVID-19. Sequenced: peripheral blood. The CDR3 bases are TGTGCCTGGAGGGGAGGACTAGCGGGGGGGCTGGATACGCAGTATTTT. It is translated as CAWRGGLAGGLDTQYF.